The 2 T cell receptor beta chains in this list originate from one sample, sequenced in a study of Ad26.COV2.S vaccination and SARS-CoV-2 variants. Assay used: immunoSEQ multiplex PCR; TCRdb lists only in-frame clones, some missing. The sample comprises under 500,000 clones, 92% of which are singletons, and over 1.5% rests with the top ten. The treatment was: some 20 received Ad26.COV2.S at low or high dose, single or two shots; roughly 5 received placebo; per-sample allocation not given. Specimen acquisition occurred on day 63 following the initial vaccine or placebo injection. The sample here was peripheral blood, taken in a trial of Ad26.COV2.S vaccine versus placebo. Every receptor here comes from a person between 18 and 65 years old who received the Ad26.COV2.S COVID-19 vaccine or a placebo.

V is TRBV5-1 and J is TRBJ2-7; D not resolved. Per the germline V gene, CDR1 is SGHRS and CDR2 is YFSETQ. Trimming left V 0 bases short and J 0 bases short, with 10 bases between. The CDR3 length is 15 residues. The CDR3 sequence: CASSLVDPNSYEQYF. The CDR3 DNA follows: TGCGCCAGCAGCTTGGTTGATCCAAACTCCTACGAGCAGTACTTC.

The gene calls are TRBV25-1 and TRBJ1-5; D call uncertain. Trimming took off 2 bases at V and 4 bases at J, with 9 bases between the two ends. The CDR3 runs to 14 residues. Germline V gene sequence: CDR1 MGHDK, CDR2 SYGVNS. The chain's CDR3 is CASSERLENQPQHF. The CDR3 coding sequence is TGTGCCAGCAGTGAACGACTGGAGAATCAGCCCCAGCATTTT.